This T cell receptor beta chain was observed in a study of cytotoxic CD8 clonotypes in ibrutinib-treated CLL. Study in general: Partial response occurred in around 24 patients and complete response in 2; at median approximately 65 months, 14 remained remitted and roughly twelve progressed.

Study results and caveats: Samples from sustained-remission and progressing patients were taken at different times. Clonality increased at ibrutinib response, then returned toward baseline at progression. Age-matched healthy donor levels were exceeded by baseline clonality, which tracked circulating CD8+ T-cell counts.

Germline CDR1 is LNHDA and CDR2 is SQIVND (reference sequence). With V trimmed by 7 bases and J by 5 bases, 8 bases remained unmatched. The CDR3 covers 15 residues. The data were produced by immunoSEQ multiplex PCR, yet TCRdb's version contains in-frame clones alone and is incomplete. The table lists approximately 50,000 clones, 69% of them singletons. As to this clone: Its antigen remains unidentified.

Sequencing used PBMCs, obtained after 12 months of ibrutinib treatment. The sequence derives from a human donor with chronic lymphocytic leukemia. V and J are TRBV19 and TRBJ2-1, with 10 nucleotides matching TRBD2. The CDR3, as DNA: TGTGCCAGTATGACCTGGACTAGCGGCCACAATGAGCAGTTCTTC. It codes for CASMTWTSGHNEQFF.